These 25 T cell receptor beta chains were all obtained from the same sample, sequenced in a study of regulatory T cells in long-lasting Graves disease. The time point was: newly diagnosed GD, antithyroid drugs for less than 3 months. After RNA was extracted from PBMCs, the TCR library was made from it. Library construction for TCR beta used iRepertoire HTBI primers and Arm-PCR of CDR3 regions. In TCRdb, the multiplex PCR reads were re-called with MiXCR into one record per CDR3 protein. The sample carries 350,000 to 450,000 distinct CDR3 sequences, 16% recorded once. The same sample was also used in a study of T cells in Graves' hyperthyroidism and ophthalmopathy.

Sequencing was performed on peripheral blood mononuclear cells (PBMCs), taken at new diagnosis, from a patient treated with antithyroid drugs. These receptors all come from a man in his forties with Graves disease.

This clonotype has only a few counts. The junction does not match germline at one end; this may be a read error. The rearrangement uses TRBV6-1 and TRBJ1-5; the D is unclear. Germline CDR1 is MNHNS and CDR2 is SASEGT. The CDR3 spans 14 residues. This chain's CDR3 is CACSETNSWQPQHF. The CDR3 coding sequence is TGTGCCTGCAGTGAAACCAATAGTTGGCAGCCCCAGCATTTT.

Written as DNA, the CDR3 is TGCGCCAGCAGCCAAGATTCGCGGGGGACCACAGATACGCAGTATTTT. Translated, it gives CASSQDSRGTTDTQYF. The genes are TRBV4-1 and TRBJ2-3; 7 bases match TRBD2. Trimming took 0 bases from V and 2 from J; bases not matched to a gene: 5. The germline V gene encodes CDR1 MGHRA and CDR2 YSYEKL. The CDR3 extends over 16 amino acids.

This clonotype has ten or more counts. The chain carries TRBV30 and TRBJ2-1; D possibly corresponds to TRBD2 (6 bases). V lost 1 base, J lost 4 bases, and 8 bases lay in between. This CDR3 is built from 13 residues. Germline lookup yields CDR1 GTSNPN and CDR2 SVGIG (reference sequence). The CDR3 DNA reads as TGTGCCTGGAGTGGCGGGACTTACAATGAGCAGTTCTTC. Translation gives CAWSGGTYNEQFF.

This clonotype was recorded many times. The rearrangement uses TRBV5-5 and TRBJ1-1; D unresolved. In germline, CDR1 is SGHKS, CDR2 YYEKEE (reference sequence). This CDR3 is built from 13 residues. Trimming shortened V by 3 bases and J by 8 bases, and 14 bases separated the two germline ends. The CDR3 here is CASSSHESTEAFF. In DNA, the CDR3 is TGTGCCAGCAGCTCGCACGAATCAACCGAAGCTTTCTTT.

CDR3 nucleotides: TGCGCCAGCAGCTTGGGGGCAGGGGTAGAAGAAAAACTGTTTTTT. It codes for CASSLGAGVEEKLFF. V gene TRBV5-1 combines with J gene TRBJ1-4, with D possibly being TRBD1 (6 bases). Trimming left V 0 bases short and J 8 bases short, with 14 bases between. Germline V gene lookup returns CDR1 SGHRS and CDR2 YFSETQ. This CDR3 is 15 amino acids long.

The table lists this clonotype with many counts. J is TRBJ2-1 and V is TRBV7-2, with 10 bases lining up with TRBD2. The germline V gene has CDR1 SGHTA and CDR2 FQGNSA. The J segment lost 4 bases and the V segment lost 3 bases, leaving 3 bases of the junction unmatched. There are 15 residues in the CDR3. CDR3: CASSFERGGYNEQFF. The CDR3 DNA reads as TGTGCCAGCAGCTTTGAGCGGGGGGGGTACAATGAGCAGTTCTTC.

The gene calls are TRBV5-1 and TRBJ2-2, with TRBD1 as a possible D gene (6 bases). Germline V gene lookup returns CDR1 SGHRS and CDR2 YFSETQ. The germline V and J ends were trimmed by 5 bases and 6 bases, with 17 bases remaining between them. The CDR3 is 15 amino acids. DNA of the CDR3: TGCGCCAGCAGTTTATTGATGGGGGCCTCCGGGGAGCTGTTTTTT. Translating gives CASSLLMGASGELFF.

This clonotype was counted at least ten times. V is TRBV6-1 and J is TRBJ1-2; 8 positions agree with TRBD1. J was trimmed by 5 bases and V by 5 bases; bases with no gene match: 10. Germline V gene lookup returns CDR1 MNHNS and CDR2 SASEGT. CDR3 length equals 15 residues. The CDR3 nucleotides read TGTGCCAGCAGTCGCGGACAGGGCAGCCCATATGGCTACACCTTC. This gives the protein CASSRGQGSPYGYTF.

This clonotype was counted at least ten times. This chain joins TRBV3-1 and TRBJ2-5; D is unresolved. Trimming left V 3 bases short and J 8 bases short, with 10 bases between. The CDR3 totals 12 residues. Germline V gene sequence: CDR1 LGHDT, CDR2 YNNKEL (reference sequence). The CDR3 loop reads CASSHSLGTQYF. CDR3 sequence (DNA): TGTGCCAGCAGCCATTCTCTGGGAACCCAGTACTTC.

The rearrangement uses TRBV5-1 and TRBJ1-1; D not resolved. The CDR3 loop spans 13 amino acids. Germline CDR1 reads SGHRS; CDR2 reads YFSETQ. V lost 1 base and J lost 3, with 7 bases in between. CDR3 nucleotide sequence: TGCGCCAGCAGCTTGTACCAGCACACTGAAGCTTTCTTT. Its translation is CASSLYQHTEAFF.

This clonotype was seen a handful of times. The genes are TRBV20-1 and TRBJ2-7, with no clear D. The germline V gene encodes CDR1 DFQATT and CDR2 SNEGSKA (reference sequence). This CDR3 has 12 residues. The V end lost 2 bases, the J end lost 4 bases, and 9 bases lay between the germline ends. The CDR3 region is CSARFGGYEQYF. The CDR3, as DNA: TGCAGTGCTAGATTCGGTGGGTACGAGCAGTACTTC.

A remark on this clonotype: One base away lies a much larger clone, so this may be a sequencing read error. The J gene is TRBJ2-3, the V gene TRBV11-2; D may be TRBD2 (5 bases). Between the trimmed V and J ends, which lost 3 bases and 6 bases, there was a span of 13 bases. The CDR3 covers 14 residues. Germline CDR1 reads SGHAT; CDR2 reads FQNNGV. The CDR3 spells CASSFERPVDTQYF. The CDR3 DNA reads TGTGCCAGCAGCTTCGAGCGGCCCGTGGATACGCAGTATTTT.

At least ten counts were recorded for this clonotype. The chain has TRBV6-2 or TRBV6-3 and TRBJ2-1, with D possibly called TRBD1 or TRBD2 (5 bases each). V lost 0 bases and J lost 6, with 12 bases in between. This CDR3 region has 15 residues. Germline-derived CDR1 and CDR2 are MNHEY and SVGEGT. Here the CDR3 reads CASSYSIPGLNEQFF. CDR3 coding DNA: TGTGCCAGCAGTTACTCGATACCGGGGCTCAATGAGCAGTTCTTC.

V usage is TRBV6-1 and J usage is TRBJ1-1, with a tentative D call TRBD1 (5 bases). Trimming left V 2 bases short and J 11 bases short, with 15 bases between. Germline assignment: CDR1 MNHNS and CDR2 SASEGT. The CDR3 is made up of 13 amino acids. CDR3 protein: CASSEQGGLGAFF. The DNA of the CDR3 is TGTGCCAGCAGTGAACAGGGCGGGCTTGGGGCTTTCTTT.

Only a few counts were recorded for this clonotype. CDR3 in DNA: TGTGCCAGCAGTTTAGACTGGCAGGCAGATACGCAGTATTTT. It yields the protein CASSLDWQADTQYF. The J gene is TRBJ2-3, the V gene TRBV12-3 or TRBV12-4, with no clear D. V lost 1 base and J lost 4, with 9 bases in between. The CDR3 spans 14 residues.

This clonotype occurred many times. The CDR3 reads CASSEALGPGYPQHF. The CDR3 nucleotides read TGTGCCAGCAGTGAAGCGCTGGGCCCGGGTTATCCCCAGCATTTT. The rearrangement uses TRBV6-1 and TRBJ1-5; no firm D call. The germline V gene has CDR1 MNHNS and CDR2 SASEGT. V was pared by 0 bases and J by 10 bases, with 16 bases between. This CDR3 is built from 15 residues.

This clonotype has a count of ten or more. The chain is built from TRBV20-1 and TRBJ2-3; TRBD2 agrees at 9 bases. Germline assignment: CDR1 DFQATT and CDR2 SNEGSKA (reference sequence). The ends lost 5 bases at V and 2 bases at J; junction bases unmatched: 5. The CDR3 length is 14 residues. The CDR3 DNA reads TGCAGTGCTGGCCTAGCGGGGACCACAGATACGCAGTATTTT. It specifies CSAGLAGTTDTQYF.

The sample holds many counts of this clonotype. The V gene is TRBV5-1, the J gene TRBJ2-6; 8 bases are a match to TRBD1. The CDR3 runs 17 residues. The germline V gene encodes CDR1 SGHRS and CDR2 YFSETQ. Trimming cost V 0 bases and J 0 bases; bases outside gene matches: 2. The CDR3 reads CASSLGTGHSGANVLTF. CDR3 nucleotides: TGCGCCAGCAGCTTGGGGACAGGGCACTCTGGGGCCAACGTCCTGACTTTC.

This clonotype was seen repeatedly, ten times or more. The chain is built from TRBV6-1 and TRBJ2-7; 11 nucleotides line up with TRBD1. In germline, CDR1 is MNHNS, CDR2 SASEGT. Trimming took 7 bases from V and 2 from J; bases not matched to a gene: 4. This CDR3 has 14 residues. CDR3 sequence (DNA): TGTGCCAGCAACGGACAGGGGGCTCCCTACGAGCAGTACTTC. Translation gives CASNGQGAPYEQYF.

This clonotype has just a few counts. The J gene is TRBJ2-5, the V gene TRBV5-1; weak D call: TRBD2 (6 bases). Per germline, CDR1 SGHRS and CDR2 YFSETQ. V gave up 4 bases and J gave up 5 bases, with 12 bases separating them. The CDR3 spans 13 residues. This chain's CDR3 is CASSPDAGETQYF. CDR3 coding DNA: TGCGCCAGCAGCCCTGATGCGGGGGAGACCCAGTACTTC.

This clonotype was found many times. The chain carries TRBV30 and TRBJ2-7; the D is unclear. The CDR3 extends over 11 amino acids. The germline V and J ends were trimmed by 4 bases and 2 bases, with 6 bases remaining between them. Germline V gene lookup returns CDR1 GTSNPN and CDR2 SVGIG (reference sequence). The CDR3 region is CAWTKTYEQYF. The CDR3 DNA reads as TGTGCCTGGACAAAAACCTACGAGCAGTACTTC.

This clonotype was detected many times. The chain employs TRBV4-1 and TRBJ2-5, with TRBD2 matching over 10 bases. Germline V lookup: CDR1 MGHRA, CDR2 YSYEKL. V trimming: 2 bases; J trimming: 1 base; junction bases outside the gene matches: 7. The CDR3 sequence is 17 residues long. In DNA form, the CDR3 reads TGCGCCAGCAGCCAATTGGTACTAGCGGGGACCCAAGAGACCCAGTACTTC. This encodes CASSQLVLAGTQETQYF.

Many counts were recorded for this clonotype. V gene TRBV28 combines with J gene TRBJ2-7; D perhaps matches TRBD2 (6 bases). V dropped 4 bases and J dropped 0 bases, with 13 bases sitting between them. The CDR3 contains 15 residues. The germline CDR1 and CDR2 sequences are MDHEN and SYDVKM. CDR3 in amino acids: CASSYLGTSSYEQYF. In DNA, the CDR3 is TGTGCCAGCAGTTATCTCGGGACTTCCTCCTACGAGCAGTACTTC.

The sample holds a few counts of this clonotype. The chain uses TRBV19 and TRBJ2-2, with D perhaps TRBD1 (6 bases). CDR3 length: 13 amino acids. V was clipped by 6 bases and J by 6 bases, with 11 bases between them. Germline V lookup: CDR1 LNHDA, CDR2 SQIVND (reference sequence). The CDR3 protein is CASSTGFPGELFF. Here the CDR3 DNA reads TGTGCCAGTAGCACAGGGTTCCCCGGGGAGCTGTTTTTT.

The chain employs TRBV2 and TRBJ2-1; TRBD2 agrees at 11 bases. The J segment lost 0 bases and the V segment lost 3 bases, leaving 7 bases of the junction unmatched. CDR1 is SNHLY, CDR2 FYNNEI, per germline. CDR3 length: 18 amino acids. This CDR3 reads CASSDGLAGGISYNEQFF. CDR3 coding DNA: TGTGCCAGCAGTGACGGGCTAGCGGGGGGCATCTCCTACAATGAGCAGTTCTTC. The variable domain in full, with the rest retrieved from reference TRBV2 and TRBJ2-1, is EPEVTQTPSHQVTQMGQEVILRCVPISNHLYFYWYRQILGQKVEFLVSFYNNEISEKSEIFDDQFSVERPDGSNFTLKIRSTKLEDSAMYFCASSDGLAGGISYNEQFFGPGTRLTVL.